These T cell receptor beta chains were read from a single sample in a study of blood T cell repertoires in COVID-19. Here immunoSEQ multiplex PCR was the method, and the copy in TCRdb shows in-frame clones only, minus some. The top ten clones hold roughly 4.9% of a sample with about 110,000 clones, 87% of them seen once. Sequenced sample: peripheral blood. The receptors here all came from a human donor in a cohort sampled during active COVID-19. Each CDR3 is given with its conserved first and last residue. D genes are given only for firm matches. A clone size is listed for some rows: how often the clone was seen (once, few, many), or a class if it is expanded.

v_call	j_call	d_call	clone_size	cdr3_aa	cdr3_nt
TRBV19	TRBJ2-7	TRBD1	NA	CASTPGQGSSYEQYF	TGTGCCAGTACCCCGGGACAGGGGAGCTCCTACGAGCAGTACTTC
TRBV11-2	TRBJ1-5	NA	few	CASSLAGNQPQHF	TGTGCCAGCAGCTTAGCAGGGAATCAGCCCCAGCATTTT
TRBV30	TRBJ1-2	TRBD1	NA	CAWSVGTVDYTF	TGTGCCTGGAGTGTGGGGACAGTGGACTACACCTTC
TRBV5-1	TRBJ2-2	NA	few	CASNLGVTGNTGELFF	TGCGCCAGCAACTTGGGGGTGACAGGGAACACCGGGGAGCTGTTTTTT
TRBV4-2	TRBJ2-7	TRBD2	NA	CASSQDWGLAGAISYEQYF	TGTGCCAGCAGCCAAGATTGGGGACTAGCGGGCGCCATCTCCTACGAGCAGTACTTC
TRBV5-1	TRBJ1-1	NA	NA	CASRTDSVNTEAFF	TGCGCCAGTAGGACCGACAGTGTCAACACTGAAGCTTTCTTT
TRBV2	TRBJ1-5	NA	NA	CASSSQGLGNQPQHF	TGTGCCAGCAGTTCACAGGGATTGGGCAATCAGCCCCAGCATTTT
TRBV10-3	TRBJ2-5	TRBD2	NA	CAISGTSGATQYF	TGTGCCATCAGTGGGACTAGCGGGGCAACCCAGTACTTC
TRBV15	TRBJ1-5	TRBD1	NA	CATSRGTVNQPQHF	TGTGCCACCAGCAGGGGGACAGTTAATCAGCCCCAGCATTTT
TRBV24-1	TRBJ1-2	TRBD1	NA	CATSDSLGTGDGYTF	TGTGCCACCAGTGATTCCCTCGGGACAGGGGACGGCTACACCTTC
TRBV12-3/TRBV12-4	TRBJ1-2	NA	NA	CASRRDYGYTF	TGTGCCAGTAGACGGGACTATGGCTACACCTTC
TRBV4-2	TRBJ1-2	NA	NA	CASTPDLRETYGYTF	TGTGCCAGCACGCCAGATTTAAGGGAGACCTATGGCTACACCTTC
TRBV6-5	TRBJ1-5	NA	NA	CASHPGGRSQPQHF	TGTGCCAGCCATCCCGGGGGGCGATCACAGCCCCAGCATTTT
TRBV5-6	TRBJ1-6	NA	once	CASSAGTYNSPLHF	TGTGCCAGCAGCGCAGGGACTTATAATTCACCCCTCCACTTT
TRBV9	TRBJ2-3	NA	NA	CASSVYLTNTDTQYF	TGTGCCAGCAGCGTATACCTGACTAACACAGATACGCAGTATTTT
TRBV6-2/TRBV6-3	TRBJ2-7	NA	NA	CASSSDRTLYEQYF	TGTGCCAGCAGTTCAGACAGAACCCTTTACGAGCAGTACTTC
TRBV4-3	TRBJ1-1	TRBD1	NA	CASSHTDRVSEAFF	TGCGCCAGCAGCCACACGGACAGGGTGTCTGAAGCTTTCTTT
TRBV4-1	TRBJ2-1	NA	NA	CASSQEIGQRVHENEQFF	TGCGCCAGCAGCCAAGAAATAGGACAAAGGGTCCATGAGAATGAGCAGTTCTTC
TRBV6-5	TRBJ2-4	NA	NA	CASSPQTVAKNIQYF	TGTGCCAGCAGCCCCCAGACAGTAGCCAAAAACATTCAGTACTTC
TRBV5-1	TRBJ1-2	NA	NA	CASSLAGRAIYGYTF	TGCGCCAGCAGCTTGGCCGGCAGGGCGATCTATGGCTACACCTTC
TRBV6-5	TRBJ2-7	TRBD2	NA	CASLAGGEREQYF	TGTGCCAGCCTCGCGGGAGGGGAGCGCGAGCAGTACTTC
TRBV3-1/TRBV3-2	TRBJ1-4	TRBD1	NA	CASSQGTGANEKLFF	TGTGCCAGCAGCCAAGGGACAGGCGCTAATGAAAAACTGTTTTTT
TRBV4-3	TRBJ2-2	NA	NA	CASSQAGANTGELFF	TGCGCCAGCAGCCAAGCGGGGGCGAACACCGGGGAGCTGTTTTTT
TRBV7-9	TRBJ2-1	TRBD2	NA	CASSLPGGRDEQFF	TGTGCCAGCAGCCTCCCGGGAGGGAGGGATGAGCAGTTCTTC
TRBV10-2	TRBJ2-2	TRBD1	NA	CASSAVGGAGTGELFF	TGCGCCAGCAGTGCGGTAGGGGGCGCTGGGACCGGGGAGCTGTTTTTT
TRBV27	TRBJ1-2	NA	NA	CASTTAGEGYTF	TGTGCCAGCACAACTGCGGGGGAAGGCTACACCTTC